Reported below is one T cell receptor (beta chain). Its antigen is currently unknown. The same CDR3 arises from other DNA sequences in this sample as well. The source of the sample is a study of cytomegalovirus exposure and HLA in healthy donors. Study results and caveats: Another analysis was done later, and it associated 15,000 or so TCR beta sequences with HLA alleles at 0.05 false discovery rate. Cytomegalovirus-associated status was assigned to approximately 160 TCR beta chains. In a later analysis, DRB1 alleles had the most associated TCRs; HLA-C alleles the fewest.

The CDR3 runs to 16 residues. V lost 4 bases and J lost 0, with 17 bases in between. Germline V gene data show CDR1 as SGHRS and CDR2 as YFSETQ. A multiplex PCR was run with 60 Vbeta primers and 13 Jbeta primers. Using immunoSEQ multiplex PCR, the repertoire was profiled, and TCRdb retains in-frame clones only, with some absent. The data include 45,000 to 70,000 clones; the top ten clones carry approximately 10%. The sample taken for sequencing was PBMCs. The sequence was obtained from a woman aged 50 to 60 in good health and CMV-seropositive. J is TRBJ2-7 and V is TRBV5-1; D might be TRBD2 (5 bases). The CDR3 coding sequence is TGCGCCAGCAGCCTGTTCTCCGGGAAGGGCTCCTACGAGCAGTACTTC. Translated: CASSLFSGKGSYEQYF.